The clone carrying this T cell receptor beta chain was observed many times. Its antigen is currently unknown. Amplified regions were TCR beta CDR3 sequences from RNA transcripts. With the HTBI primer set, the TCR CDR3 went through a first round of RT-PCR. TCRdb redid the calling of the multiplex PCR reads with MiXCR, one entry per CDR3 protein. The sample carries 600,000 or so distinct CDR3 sequences, about 16% recorded once. Stable Graves' hyperthyroidism meant no ophthalmopathy progression within 18 months. The sample originates from a study of T cells in Graves' hyperthyroidism and ophthalmopathy. Study results and caveats: Ophthalmopathy got predicted by the model a median around six months before its onset.

There are 16 residues in the CDR3. The junction had 10 bases not matched to a gene; V was cut back by 5 bases and J by 2 bases. CDR1 is MDHEN, CDR2 SYDVKM, per germline. The source of this sequence is a woman aged 25 to 39 with Graves' hyperthyroidism. This chain joins TRBV28 and TRBJ2-3; 7 bases are a match to TRBD2. What was sequenced was blood. In DNA form, the CDR3 reads TGTGCCAGCAGTCCCAAAGGGAAGCGGGACACAGATACGCAGTATTTT. This encodes CASSPKGKRDTDTQYF.